Below, 18 T cell receptor beta chains from the same sample are listed, as sequenced in a study of T-cell memory formation after mild COVID-19. TCRdb redid the calling of the 5' RACE reads with MiXCR, one entry per CDR3 protein. The sample yields about 270,000 distinct CDR3 sequences, roughly 17% seen once. The specimen was PBMCs or a T cell subset sorted from them (not recorded which). Every receptor here comes from a young man who had mild COVID-19 (a few samples of this study predate the infection). Cell type and time point are not known.

J is TRBJ1-6 and V is TRBV12-3 or TRBV12-4; D perhaps matches TRBD1 (6 bases). V was clipped by 5 bases and J by 10 bases, with 15 bases between them. This CDR3 is built from 14 residues. DNA of the CDR3: TGTGCCAGCAGTGCCTCAGGGGTAACATCACCCCTCCACTTT. Its protein is CASSASGVTSPLHF.

The rearrangement joins TRBV7-9 to TRBJ1-1; D gene uncertain. Per germline, CDR1 SEHNR and CDR2 FQNEAQ (reference sequence). Trimming removed 8 bases from V and 1 base from J, with 8 bases in between. This CDR3 has 12 amino acids. The CDR3: CASGRGNTEAFF. The CDR3 coding sequence is TGTGCCAGCGGACGGGGGAACACTGAAGCTTTCTTT.

This chain joins TRBV4-3 and TRBJ2-1, with 9 bases identical to TRBD2. CDR3 length equals 15 residues. Trimming took 5 bases from V and 5 from J; bases not matched to a gene: 7. Germline V CDR1 and CDR2: LGHNA, YSLEER. The CDR3 spells CASSVVSGGNNEQFF. The CDR3, as DNA: TGCGCCAGCAGCGTAGTTAGCGGGGGAAACAATGAGCAGTTCTTC.

This chain uses TRBV12-3 or TRBV12-4 with TRBJ1-1; 9 bases fit TRBD1. The CDR3 loop spans 16 amino acids. Trimming cost V 5 bases and J 7 bases; bases outside gene matches: 14. CDR3 in DNA: TGTGCCAGCAGTCCCGTGGGACAGGGACTTCTTTTTGAAGCTTTCTTT. Protein product: CASSPVGQGLLFEAFF.

This clonotype has a handful of counts. The chain is built from TRBV5-1 and TRBJ2-1; D perhaps matches TRBD1 (6 bases). The CDR3 extends over 16 amino acids. V was pared by 4 bases and J by 6 bases, with 20 bases between. Per the germline V gene, CDR1 is SGHRS and CDR2 is YFSETQ. The CDR3 DNA follows: TGCGCCAGCAGCGGGGCGCTAGCCATCAGGGGCAATGAGCAGTTCTTC. Its protein product is CASSGALAIRGNEQFF.

This clonotype was seen a few times. The chain carries TRBV11-2 and TRBJ2-7; 7 bases are shared with TRBD1. Per the germline V gene, CDR1 is SGHAT and CDR2 is FQNNGV. This CDR3 spans 13 amino acids. Germline trimming cut 3 bases from V and 2 bases from J; bases unmatched to any gene: 1. DNA for the CDR3: TGTGCCAGCAGCTTGACAGGGACCTACGAGCAGTACTTC. Its protein is CASSLTGTYEQYF.

This clonotype was seen only a few times. This chain uses TRBV15 with TRBJ2-1; TRBD2 matches 11 bases. The CDR3 is made up of 15 amino acids. Germline V gene data show CDR1 as LNHNV and CDR2 as YYDKDF (reference sequence). The V segment lost 8 bases and the J segment 8 bases; nucleotides outside the gene matches: 11. CDR3 protein: CATLQGLADGDEQFF. The CDR3 coding sequence is TGTGCCACCCTCCAGGGACTAGCGGATGGAGATGAGCAGTTCTTC.

This chain connects TRBV4-3 to TRBJ1-1, with D hard to call. The CDR3 runs to 18 residues. Trimming shortened V by 1 base and J by 3 bases, and 21 bases separated the two germline ends. Germline CDR1 LGHNA, CDR2 YSLEER. The CDR3, as DNA: TGCGCCAGCAGCCAAGTTCCCCTATATGATCTAGGCGACACTGAAGCTTTCTTT. This sequence encodes CASSQVPLYDLGDTEAFF.

This chain uses TRBV15 with TRBJ2-3; D uncertain. Germline CDR1 and CDR2: LNHNV and YYDKDF (reference sequence). The CDR3 is 19 residues long. V lost 7 bases, J lost 2 bases, and 28 bases lay in between. The DNA of the CDR3 is TGTGCCACCACCCCGCGGCGGTTTGGGAAAATTGAGGACACAGATACGCAGTATTTT. It codes for CATTPRRFGKIEDTDTQYF.

V gene TRBV4-3 combines with J gene TRBJ2-3; TRBD1 might be the D (6 bases). Germline CDR1 LGHNA, CDR2 YSLEER. The CDR3 contains 18 residues. The V gene lost 1 base and the J gene lost 1 base, with 18 bases spanning the gap. In DNA form, the CDR3 reads TGCGCCAGCAGCCAAGTCAGGGGCAGGGCGTTGGGCACAGATACGCAGTATTTT. Translated, it gives CASSQVRGRALGTDTQYF.

This clonotype was seen a few times. The chain combines TRBV20-1 with TRBJ2-5; 7 bases are shared with TRBD1. The V gene's germline CDR1 is DFQATT and CDR2 SNEGSKA (reference sequence). V lost 3 bases, J lost 0 bases, and 4 bases stayed unmatched. The CDR3 has 14 residues. The CDR3, as DNA: TGCAGTGCTAGGCCCGGGACAGACCAAGAGACCCAGTACTTC. This translates into CSARPGTDQETQYF.

The chain joins TRBV20-1 to TRBJ1-2; 10 bases are shared with TRBD1. Looked up from germline, CDR1 is DFQATT and CDR2 is SNEGSKA (reference sequence). With 3 bases clipped from V and 8 bases from J, the junction kept 3 bases outside the gene matches. The CDR3 runs to 12 residues. The CDR3: CSARVTGGGYTF. The CDR3 region has the DNA TGCAGTGCTAGGGTGACAGGGGGCGGCTACACCTTC.

The V and J genes are TRBV7-9 and TRBJ1-2; 10 bases match TRBD1. Losses at the gene ends were 1 base for V and 7 bases for J; bases not matched to a gene: 6. CDR3 length equals 15 residues. The germline gives CDR1 SEHNR, CDR2 FQNEAQ (reference sequence). CDR3 in amino acids: CASSLGGTGEGGYTF. The CDR3 region has the DNA TGTGCCAGCAGCTTAGGAGGGACAGGGGAAGGTGGCTACACCTTC.

The sample holds a few counts of this clonotype. The chain uses TRBV12-5 and TRBJ2-1; 8 bases align to TRBD2. The CDR3 is 14 amino acids. The V gene end was trimmed by 5 bases and the J gene end by 8 bases; junction bases not matched to a gene: 8. Per the germline V gene, CDR1 is LGHNT and CDR2 is FRNRAP. The CDR3 is CASGPGGGLDEQFF. CDR3 coding DNA: TGTGCTAGTGGTCCCGGCGGGGGGCTGGATGAGCAGTTCTTC. Looking up the rest from reference TRBV12-5 and TRBJ2-1 gives the full variable domain: DARVTQTPRHKVTEMGQEVTMRCQPILGHNTVFWYRQTMMQGLELLAYFRNRAPLDDSGMPKDRFSAEMPDATLATLKIQPSEPRDSAVYFCASGPGGGLDEQFFGPGTRLTVL.

In its sample, this clonotype was seen many times. This chain links TRBV5-1 with TRBJ2-5, with D possibly TRBD2 on 5 matching bases. The CDR3 spans 13 residues. CDR1 is SGHRS, CDR2 YFSETQ, per germline. V was shortened by 2 bases and J by 4 bases, with 9 bases between the two germline ends. CDR3 in DNA: TGCGCCAGCAGCTTCGGGGTTGGAGAGACCCAGTACTTC. Its protein is CASSFGVGETQYF.

This clonotype was detected ten times or more. The rearrangement links TRBV20-1 to TRBJ2-5; TRBD2 might be the D (5 bases). The CDR3 totals 15 residues. V lost 6 bases, J lost 2 bases, and 19 bases lay in between. Germline CDR1 reads DFQATT; CDR2 reads SNEGSKA (reference sequence). The CDR3 region is CSASPRRYPQETQYF. The CDR3 nucleotides are TGCAGTGCGAGCCCCCGGAGGTACCCTCAAGAGACCCAGTACTTC.

This clonotype was detected a few times. The rearrangement joins TRBV15 to TRBJ2-7; 14 bases fit TRBD2. J gave up 0 bases and V 5 bases, and 6 bases lay outside the gene matches. The length of the CDR3 is 17 residues. Per germline, CDR1 LNHNV and CDR2 YYDKDF (reference sequence). The CDR3 coding sequence is TGTGCCACCAGCGGGGGACTAGCGGGGGTCACCTCCTACGAGCAGTACTTC. The encoded protein is CATSGGLAGVTSYEQYF.

A word on this clonotype: It is unclear where the CDR3 begins or ends on the DNA, so no DNA is shown, and the CDR3 is as TCRdb lists it. The CDR3 loop is CASSLVVGPGTF. The chain has TRBV12-3 or TRBV12-4 and TRBJ1-2. Termini included, the CDR3 measures 12 amino acids.